Below, 22 T cell receptor beta chains from the same sample are listed, as sequenced in a study of early T cells in non-severe SARS-CoV-2 infection. TCRdb reprocessed the 5' RACE reads with MiXCR, giving one entry per CDR3 protein. Of 70,000 to 90,000 distinct CDR3 sequences in the sample, 15% to 17% were seen once. The sample taken for sequencing was whole blood. The source of these receptors is an adult who was a healthcare worker with PCR-confirmed SARS-CoV-2 infection or an uninfected control (not recorded which).

The table lists this clonotype with a few counts. V and J are TRBV7-2 and TRBJ1-1; D not resolved. The germline CDR1 and CDR2 sequences are SGHTA and FQGNSA. This CDR3 spans 14 amino acids. V lost 3 bases, J lost 1 base, and 9 bases lay in between. The CDR3 bases are TGTGCCAGCAGCTTTATTGGAGGGAACACTGAAGCTTTCTTT. Its protein product is CASSFIGGNTEAFF.

CDR3 region: CAWSRPRRQGQETQYF. DNA for the CDR3: TGTGCCTGGAGTCGACCTAGAAGACAGGGGCAAGAGACCCAGTACTTC. This rearrangement joins TRBV30 to TRBJ2-5; TRBD1 matches at 8 bases. The CDR3 runs to 16 residues. Unmatched junction bases numbered 10, after V lost 2 bases and J lost 2 bases. CDR1 is GTSNPN, CDR2 SVGIG, per germline (reference sequence).

The chain joins TRBV30 to TRBJ2-2; perhaps TRBD1 as D (5 bases). The V gene lost 4 bases and the J gene lost 3 bases, with 12 bases spanning the gap. In germline, CDR1 is GTSNPN, CDR2 SVGIG (reference sequence). The CDR3 is made up of 14 amino acids. CDR3 bases: TGTGCCTGGACTACAGGATCTGACACCGGGGAGCTGTTTTTT. It encodes CAWTTGSDTGELFF.

V and J are TRBV24-1 and TRBJ1-1, with D perhaps TRBD1 (6 bases). Trimming took 8 bases from V and 5 from J, leaving 17 bases between them. CDR1 KGHDR and CDR2 SFDVKD come from the germline V gene. This CDR3 contains 14 residues. CDR3 DNA sequence: TGTGCCACCAAGCCCGCCGGGGGCTCAACTGAAGCTTTCTTT. Residues: CATKPAGGSTEAFF.

This clonotype was detected a few times. V and J are TRBV19 and TRBJ2-2; 7 positions agree with TRBD2. The CDR3 is 14 amino acids. J lost 4 bases, V lost 4 bases, and 3 bases had no gene match. Per germline, CDR1 LNHDA and CDR2 SQIVND (reference sequence). The CDR3 DNA follows: TGTGCCAGTAGTAAACTAGCGAGCACCGGGGAGCTGTTTTTT. Its translation: CASSKLASTGELFF.

This clonotype showed up just a few times. This rearrangement joins TRBV12-3 or TRBV12-4 to TRBJ2-5; 7 nucleotides line up with TRBD1. J lost 2 bases, V lost 4 bases, and 4 bases had no gene match. There are 14 residues in the CDR3. The CDR3 DNA follows: TGTGCCAGCAGTTCCCGGACAGGACAAGAGACCCAGTACTTC. This encodes CASSSRTGQETQYF.

This clonotype was recorded at least ten times. V and J are TRBV7-3 and TRBJ2-7; weak D call: TRBD2 (6 bases). Germline CDR1 SGHTA, CDR2 FQGTGA. CDR3 size: 15 residues. Trimming removed 2 bases at V and 0 bases at J, with 11 bases between. Here the CDR3 reads CASSLGAGSSYEQYF. In nucleotides, the CDR3 is TGTGCCAGCAGCTTAGGGGCGGGGAGCTCCTACGAGCAGTACTTC.

This clonotype has a handful of counts. V usage is TRBV24-1 and J usage is TRBJ2-3; D is unclear. V was cut by 7 bases and J by 4 bases, with 14 bases left in between. The CDR3 spans 14 residues. Germline loops: CDR1 KGHDR, CDR2 SFDVKD. The CDR3 is CATSQDPSADTQYF. DNA for the CDR3: TGTGCCACCAGCCAGGATCCGAGCGCAGATACGCAGTATTTT.

The CDR3 is CASSASGEFTDTQYF. The CDR3 DNA is TGTGCCAGCAGCGCTAGCGGGGAATTCACAGATACGCAGTATTTT. The V gene is TRBV7-8, the J gene TRBJ2-3; 9 bases map to TRBD2. Trimming at V came to 5 bases and at J to 2 bases, leaving 5 bases not matched to a gene. This CDR3 region has 15 residues. Germline loops: CDR1 SGHVS, CDR2 FQNEAQ. The full variable domain, in which reference TRBV7-8 and TRBJ2-3 provide the parts outside the CDR3, is GAGVSQSPRYKVAKRGQDVALRCDPISGHVSLFWYQQALGQGPEFLTYFQNEAQLDKSGLPSDRFFAERPEGSVSTLKIQRTQQEDSAVYLCASSASGEFTDTQYFGPGTRLTVL.

In its sample, this clonotype was seen a few times. The chain recombines TRBV2 with TRBJ2-7; D unclear. Germline lookup yields CDR1 SNHLY and CDR2 FYNNEI. This CDR3 region has 13 residues. Trimming pared 7 bases from V and 5 bases from J, leaving 15 bases between. The DNA for the CDR3 is TGTGCCAGCATGGCCGGCGGTGTGCACGAGCAGTACTTC. Residues: CASMAGGVHEQYF. The full variable domain, in which reference TRBV2 and TRBJ2-7 provide the parts outside the CDR3, is EPEVTQTPSHQVTQMGQEVILRCVPISNHLYFYWYRQILGQKVEFLVSFYNNEISEKSEIFDDQFSVERPDGSNFTLKIRSTKLEDSAMYFCASMAGGVHEQYFGPGTRLTVT.

This sequence joins TRBV7-9 and TRBJ1-5, with TRBD1 matching 8 bases. Germline values: CDR1 SEHNR, CDR2 FQNEAQ (reference sequence). V trimming: 4 bases; J trimming: 3 bases; junction bases outside the gene matches: 17. This CDR3 contains 19 residues. The DNA for the CDR3 is TGTGCCAGCAGCTCACATCTCTCGCCGGGACAGGTCTTCAATCAGCCCCAGCATTTT. Translating gives CASSSHLSPGQVFNQPQHF.

This rearrangement joins TRBV2 to TRBJ2-7; TRBD1 matches at 10 bases. Germline V lookup: CDR1 SNHLY, CDR2 FYNNEI. V lost 3 bases, J lost 3 bases, and 2 bases stayed unmatched. This CDR3 spans 14 amino acids. The CDR3 DNA is TGTGCCAGCAGTGAGGGACAGGGGCGCTACGAGCAGTACTTC. This gives the protein CASSEGQGRYEQYF.

This clonotype came up a few times. The V gene is TRBV5-1, the J gene TRBJ2-5; D could derive from TRBD1 or TRBD2 (5 bases each). This CDR3 comprises 15 residues. Between the trimmed V and J ends, which lost 0 bases and 4 bases, there was a span of 13 bases. Germline V lookup: CDR1 SGHRS, CDR2 YFSETQ. The CDR3 loop is CASSLEMRGGETQYF. CDR3 DNA: TGCGCCAGCAGCTTGGAGATGAGGGGCGGAGAGACCCAGTACTTC.

This clonotype was seen a handful of times. V usage is TRBV7-9 and J usage is TRBJ2-3; 9 bases map to TRBD2. Trimming took 1 base from V and 6 from J; bases not matched to a gene: 8. CDR3 length equals 16 residues. In germline, CDR1 is SEHNR, CDR2 FQNEAQ (reference sequence). The CDR3 DNA sequence: TGTGCCAGCAGCTTAGGAGGTAGCGGGGGCTCGGATACGCAGTATTTT. It codes for CASSLGGSGGSDTQYF.

The J gene is TRBJ1-2, the V gene TRBV27; maybe TRBD1 (6 bases). This CDR3 spans 14 amino acids. The germline V gene encodes CDR1 MNHEY and CDR2 SMNVEV (reference sequence). The germline V and J ends were trimmed by 5 bases and 3 bases, with 13 bases remaining between them. The CDR3 coding sequence is TGTGCCAGCAGTCCCAACAGGGACGACTATGGCTACACCTTC. Translation: CASSPNRDDYGYTF.

This clonotype occurred a few times. The chain joins TRBV19 to TRBJ2-1, with D perhaps TRBD1 (6 bases). Germline V gene data show CDR1 as LNHDA and CDR2 as SQIVND (reference sequence). V was shortened by 4 bases and J by 1 base, with 11 bases between the two germline ends. The CDR3 sequence is 15 residues long. The CDR3 spells CASSTPGQSYNEQFF. The CDR3 coding sequence is TGTGCCAGTAGTACCCCGGGACAATCCTACAATGAGCAGTTCTTC.

The chain employs TRBV6-6 and TRBJ2-5; no reliable D call. Germline lookup yields CDR1 MNHNY and CDR2 SVGAGI (reference sequence). The CDR3 consists of 11 residues. V was trimmed by 6 bases and J by 2 bases, leaving 4 bases between them. The CDR3 protein is CASRQQETQYF. CDR3 nucleotide sequence: TGTGCCAGCAGACAACAAGAGACCCAGTACTTC.

This clonotype has only a few counts. This chain links TRBV3-1 with TRBJ2-3; possible D gene TRBD2, 7 bases. Trimming cost V 1 base and J 4 bases, with 12 bases left between them. CDR3 length: 15 amino acids. Germline CDR1 is LGHDT and CDR2 is YNNKEL (reference sequence). CDR3 residues: CASSQGGGLADTQYF. In nucleotides, the CDR3 is TGTGCCAGCAGCCAAGGCGGGGGCCTTGCAGATACGCAGTATTTT.

Only a few counts were recorded for this clonotype. The chain employs TRBV28 and TRBJ1-2, with 7 bases fitting TRBD1. The CDR3 is made up of 14 amino acids. Germline-derived CDR1 and CDR2 are MDHEN and SYDVKM. V gave up 7 bases and J gave up 7 bases; unmatched junction bases: 12. CDR3 loop: CASTLDRARRGYTF. CDR3 in DNA: TGTGCCAGCACCCTCGACAGGGCGCGCCGTGGCTACACCTTC.

The chain joins TRBV27 to TRBJ2-7; D not resolved. The germline gives CDR1 MNHEY, CDR2 SMNVEV (reference sequence). The CDR3 covers 14 residues. Trimming removed 5 bases from V and 2 bases from J, with 13 bases in between. DNA of the CDR3: TGTGCCAGCAGTCTACGGGCTATCACCTACGAGCAGTACTTC. Protein product: CASSLRAITYEQYF.

The genes are TRBV5-1 and TRBJ1-4; TRBD1 might be the D (6 bases). V dropped 3 bases and J dropped 5 bases, with 11 bases sitting between them. From germline, CDR1 is SGHRS and CDR2 YFSETQ. The CDR3 loop spans 14 amino acids. The CDR3 nucleotides read TGCGCCAGCAGCTACAGGGACCCGAATGAAAAACTGTTTTTT. Translation gives CASSYRDPNEKLFF.

The chain uses TRBV12-3 or TRBV12-4 and TRBJ2-7; D remains unclear. V was clipped by 4 bases and J by 6 bases, with 13 bases between them. CDR3 size: 13 residues. The CDR3 loop is CASSSDYASEQYF. The CDR3 bases are TGTGCCAGCAGTTCCGATTATGCGTCCGAGCAGTACTTC.